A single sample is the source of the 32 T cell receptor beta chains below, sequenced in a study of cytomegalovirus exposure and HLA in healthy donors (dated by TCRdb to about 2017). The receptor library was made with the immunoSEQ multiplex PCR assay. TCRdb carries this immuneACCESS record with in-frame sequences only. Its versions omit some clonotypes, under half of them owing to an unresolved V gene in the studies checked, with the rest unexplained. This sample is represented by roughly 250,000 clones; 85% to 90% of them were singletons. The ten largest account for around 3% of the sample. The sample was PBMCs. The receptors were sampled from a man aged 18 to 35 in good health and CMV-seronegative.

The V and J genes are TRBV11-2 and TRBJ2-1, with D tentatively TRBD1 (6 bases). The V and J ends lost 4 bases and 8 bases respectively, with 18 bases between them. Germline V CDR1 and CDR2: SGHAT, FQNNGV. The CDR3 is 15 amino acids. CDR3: CASSSAPRDNDEQFF. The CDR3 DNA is TGTGCCAGCAGCTCAGCCCCCCGGGACAACGATGAGCAGTTCTTC.

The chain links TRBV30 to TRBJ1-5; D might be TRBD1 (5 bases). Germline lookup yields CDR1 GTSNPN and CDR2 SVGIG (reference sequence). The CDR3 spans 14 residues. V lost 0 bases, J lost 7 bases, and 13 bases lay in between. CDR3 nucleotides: TGTGCCTGGAGTGTAGACAGCGGGAACCAGCCCCAGCATTTT. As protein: CAWSVDSGNQPQHF.

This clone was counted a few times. The CDR3 coding sequence is TGTGCCAGCAGCCAAGAACGGGGGGGCTACGAGCAGTACTTC. It is translated as CASSQERGGYEQYF. V usage is TRBV14 and J usage is TRBJ2-7; TRBD2 matches 8 bases. J gave up 3 bases and V 0 bases, and 1 base lay outside the gene matches. CDR1 and CDR2 (germline): SGHDN, FVKESK. This CDR3 spans 14 amino acids.

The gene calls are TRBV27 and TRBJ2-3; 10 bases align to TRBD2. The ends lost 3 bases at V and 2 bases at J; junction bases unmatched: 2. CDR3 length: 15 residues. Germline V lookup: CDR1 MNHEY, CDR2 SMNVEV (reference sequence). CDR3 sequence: CASSFLAGVTDTQYF. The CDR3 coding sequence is TGTGCCAGCAGTTTCCTAGCGGGGGTCACAGATACGCAGTATTTT.

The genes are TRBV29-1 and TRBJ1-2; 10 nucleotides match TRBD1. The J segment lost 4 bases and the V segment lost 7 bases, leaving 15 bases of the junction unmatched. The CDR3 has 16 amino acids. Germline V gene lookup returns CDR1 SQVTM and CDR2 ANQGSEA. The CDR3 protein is CSAAGTGDHRAYGYTF. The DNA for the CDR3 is TGCAGCGCTGCCGGGACAGGGGATCATCGCGCCTATGGCTACACCTTC.

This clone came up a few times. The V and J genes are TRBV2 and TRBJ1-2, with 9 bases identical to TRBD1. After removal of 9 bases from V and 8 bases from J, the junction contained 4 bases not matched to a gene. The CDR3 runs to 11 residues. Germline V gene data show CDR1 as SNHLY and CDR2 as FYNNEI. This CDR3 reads CARTGGLGYTF. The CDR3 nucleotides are TGTGCCAGAACAGGGGGCTTGGGCTACACCTTC.

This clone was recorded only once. The CDR3 DNA follows: TGTGCCAGCAGTGTAGAAGGGGGAAAGACAGATACGCAGTATTTT. This translates into CASSVEGGKTDTQYF. The chain combines TRBV2 with TRBJ2-3, with D possibly being TRBD1 (6 bases). The V and J ends lost 4 bases and 3 bases respectively, with 14 bases between them. Per germline, CDR1 SNHLY and CDR2 FYNNEI. This CDR3 is 15 amino acids long.

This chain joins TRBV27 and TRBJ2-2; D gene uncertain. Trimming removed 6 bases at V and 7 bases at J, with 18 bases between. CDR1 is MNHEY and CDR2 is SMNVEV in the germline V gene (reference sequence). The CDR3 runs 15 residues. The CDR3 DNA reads TGTGCCAGCAGACAAATACCAGTAGGAGACGGGGAGCTGTTTTTT. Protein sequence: CASRQIPVGDGELFF.

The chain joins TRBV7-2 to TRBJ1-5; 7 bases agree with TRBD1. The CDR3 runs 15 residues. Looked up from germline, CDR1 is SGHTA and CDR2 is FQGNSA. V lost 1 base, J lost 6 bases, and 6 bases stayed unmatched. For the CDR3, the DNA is TGTGCCAGCAGCTTAGTTGACAGGGTCGGTCAGCCCCAGCATTTT. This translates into CASSLVDRVGQPQHF.

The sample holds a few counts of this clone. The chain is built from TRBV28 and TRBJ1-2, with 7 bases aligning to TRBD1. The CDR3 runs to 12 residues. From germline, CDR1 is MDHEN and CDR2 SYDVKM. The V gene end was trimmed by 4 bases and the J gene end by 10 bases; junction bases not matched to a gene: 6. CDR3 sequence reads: CASSWTGLDYTF. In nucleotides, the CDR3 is TGTGCCAGCAGTTGGACAGGCTTGGACTACACCTTC.

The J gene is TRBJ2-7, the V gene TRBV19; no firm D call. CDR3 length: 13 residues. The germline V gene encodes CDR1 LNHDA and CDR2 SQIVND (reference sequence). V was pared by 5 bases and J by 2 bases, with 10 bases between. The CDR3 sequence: CASSPGSPYEQYF. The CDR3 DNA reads TGTGCCAGTAGTCCCGGGTCCCCCTACGAGCAGTACTTC. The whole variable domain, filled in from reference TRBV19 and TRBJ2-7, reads DGGITQSPKYLFRKEGQNVTLSCEQNLNHDAMYWYRQDPGQGLRLIYYSQIVNDFQKGDIAEGYSVSREKKESFPLTVTSAQKNPTAFYLCASSPGSPYEQYFGPGTRLTVT.

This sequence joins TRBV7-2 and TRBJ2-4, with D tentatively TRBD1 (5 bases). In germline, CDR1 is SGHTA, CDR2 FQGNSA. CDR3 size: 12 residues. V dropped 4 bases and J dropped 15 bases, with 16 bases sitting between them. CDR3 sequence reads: CASSSSLGRAYF. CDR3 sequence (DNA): TGTGCCAGCAGCTCCTCCTTAGGCAGGGCGTACTTC.

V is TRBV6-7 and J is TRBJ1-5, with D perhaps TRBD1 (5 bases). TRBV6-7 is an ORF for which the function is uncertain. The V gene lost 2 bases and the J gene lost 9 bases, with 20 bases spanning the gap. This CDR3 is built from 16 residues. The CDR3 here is CASSYPDSSNLWPQHF. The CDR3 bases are TGTGCCAGCAGTTACCCCGACAGTTCCAATCTTTGGCCCCAGCATTTT.

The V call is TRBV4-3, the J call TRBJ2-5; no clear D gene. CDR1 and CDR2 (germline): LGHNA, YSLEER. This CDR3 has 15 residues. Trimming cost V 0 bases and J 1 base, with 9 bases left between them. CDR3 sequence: CASSQDVNSQETQYF. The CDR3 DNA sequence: TGCGCCAGCAGCCAAGATGTGAACAGCCAAGAGACCCAGTACTTC.

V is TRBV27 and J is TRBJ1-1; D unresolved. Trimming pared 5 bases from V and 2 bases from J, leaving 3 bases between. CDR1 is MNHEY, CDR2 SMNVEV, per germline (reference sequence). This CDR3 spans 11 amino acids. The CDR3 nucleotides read TGTGCCAGCAGTGGCAACACTGAAGCTTTCTTT. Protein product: CASSGNTEAFF.

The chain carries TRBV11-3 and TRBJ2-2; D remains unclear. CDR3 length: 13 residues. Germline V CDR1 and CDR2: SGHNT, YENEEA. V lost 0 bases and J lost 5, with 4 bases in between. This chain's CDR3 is CASSLERTGELFF. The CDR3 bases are TGTGCCAGCAGCTTAGAGAGGACCGGGGAGCTGTTTTTT.

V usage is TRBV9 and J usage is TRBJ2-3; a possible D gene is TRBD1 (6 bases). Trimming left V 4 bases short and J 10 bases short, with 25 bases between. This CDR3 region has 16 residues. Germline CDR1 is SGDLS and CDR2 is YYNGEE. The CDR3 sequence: CASSPASNRATSSQYF. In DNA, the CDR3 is TGTGCCAGCAGCCCAGCAAGCAACAGGGCGACCTCTTCGCAGTATTTT.

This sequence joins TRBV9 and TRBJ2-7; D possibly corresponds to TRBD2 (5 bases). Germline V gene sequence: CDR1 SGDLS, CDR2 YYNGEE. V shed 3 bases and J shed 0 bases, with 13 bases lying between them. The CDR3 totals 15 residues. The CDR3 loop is CASSGPKGSSYEQYF. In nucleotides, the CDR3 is TGTGCCAGCAGCGGCCCGAAAGGGAGCTCCTACGAGCAGTACTTC.

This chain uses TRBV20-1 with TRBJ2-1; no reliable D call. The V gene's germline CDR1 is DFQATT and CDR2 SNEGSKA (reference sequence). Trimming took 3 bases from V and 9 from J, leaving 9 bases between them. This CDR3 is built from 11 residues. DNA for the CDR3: TGCAGTGCTAGTCTGGGCCCTGAGCAGTTCTTC. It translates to CSASLGPEQFF.

The CDR3 spells CASSTRDTVNTEAFF. The CDR3 DNA follows: TGTGCCAGCAGCACCCGGGACACCGTGAACACTGAAGCTTTCTTT. This chain connects TRBV11-2 to TRBJ1-1; a weak D match, TRBD1 (6 bases). The CDR3 runs 15 residues. Germline assignment: CDR1 SGHAT and CDR2 FQNNGV. V lost 5 bases and J 0 bases, leaving 13 bases between the germline ends.

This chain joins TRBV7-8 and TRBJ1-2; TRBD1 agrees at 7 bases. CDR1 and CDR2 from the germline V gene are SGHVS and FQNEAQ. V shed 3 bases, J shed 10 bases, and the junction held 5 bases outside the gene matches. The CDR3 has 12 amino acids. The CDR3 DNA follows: TGTGCCAGCAGCTTCCACACAGGGGACTACACCTTC. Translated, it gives CASSFHTGDYTF. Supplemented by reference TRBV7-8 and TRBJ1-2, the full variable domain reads GAGVSQSPRYKVAKRGQDVALRCDPISGHVSLFWYQQALGQGPEFLTYFQNEAQLDKSGLPSDRFFAERPEGSVSTLKIQRTQQEDSAVYLCASSFHTGDYTFGSGTRLTVV.

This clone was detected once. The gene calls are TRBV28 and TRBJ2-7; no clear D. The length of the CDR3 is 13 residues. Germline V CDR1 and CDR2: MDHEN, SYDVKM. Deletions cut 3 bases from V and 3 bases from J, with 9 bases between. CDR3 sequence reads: CASSLSENYEQYF. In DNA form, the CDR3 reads TGTGCCAGCAGTTTGTCCGAGAACTACGAGCAGTACTTC.

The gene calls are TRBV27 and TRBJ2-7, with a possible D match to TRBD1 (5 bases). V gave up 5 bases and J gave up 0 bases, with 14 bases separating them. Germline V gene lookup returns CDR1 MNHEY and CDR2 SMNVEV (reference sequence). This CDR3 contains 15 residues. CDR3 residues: CASSPQVFGSYEQYF. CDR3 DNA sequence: TGTGCCAGCAGTCCACAGGTATTCGGCTCCTACGAGCAGTACTTC.

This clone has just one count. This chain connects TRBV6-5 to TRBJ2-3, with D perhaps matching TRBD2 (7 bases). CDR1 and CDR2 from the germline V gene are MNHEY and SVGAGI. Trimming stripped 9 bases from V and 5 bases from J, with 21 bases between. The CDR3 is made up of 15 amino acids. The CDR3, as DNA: TGTGCCAGGGATCCGAGGGGGAGGGCCCAAGATACGCAGTATTTT. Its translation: CARDPRGRAQDTQYF.

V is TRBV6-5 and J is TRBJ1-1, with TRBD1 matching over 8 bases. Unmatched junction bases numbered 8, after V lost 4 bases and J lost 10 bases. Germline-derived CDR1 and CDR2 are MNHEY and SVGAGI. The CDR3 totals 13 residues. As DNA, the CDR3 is TGTGCCAGCAGTTCCCTGCCGGGACAGGTAGCTTTCTTT. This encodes CASSSLPGQVAFF.

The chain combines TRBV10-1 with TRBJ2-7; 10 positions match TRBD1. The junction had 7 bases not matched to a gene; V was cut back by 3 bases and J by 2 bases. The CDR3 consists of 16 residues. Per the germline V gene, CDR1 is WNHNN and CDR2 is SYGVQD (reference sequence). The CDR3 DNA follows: TGCGCCAGCAGTGACAGGACCGGGACAGGGGCCTACGAGCAGTACTTC. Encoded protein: CASSDRTGTGAYEQYF.

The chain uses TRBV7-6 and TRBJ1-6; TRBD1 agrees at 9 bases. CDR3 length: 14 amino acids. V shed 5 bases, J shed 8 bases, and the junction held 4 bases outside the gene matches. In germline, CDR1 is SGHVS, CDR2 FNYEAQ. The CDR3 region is CASSGTGRDSPLHF. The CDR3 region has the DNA TGTGCCAGCAGCGGGACAGGGAGGGATTCACCCCTCCACTTT.

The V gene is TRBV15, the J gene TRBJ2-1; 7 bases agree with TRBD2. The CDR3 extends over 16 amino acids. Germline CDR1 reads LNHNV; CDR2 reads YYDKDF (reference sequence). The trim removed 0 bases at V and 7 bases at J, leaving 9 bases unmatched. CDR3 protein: CATSRDMGLIGNEQFF. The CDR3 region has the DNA TGTGCCACCAGCAGAGATATGGGACTAATAGGGAATGAGCAGTTCTTC.

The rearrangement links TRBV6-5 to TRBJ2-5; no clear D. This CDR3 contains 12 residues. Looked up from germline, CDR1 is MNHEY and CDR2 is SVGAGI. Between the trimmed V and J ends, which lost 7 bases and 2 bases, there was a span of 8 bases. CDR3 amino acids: CASKQPQETQYF. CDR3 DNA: TGTGCCAGCAAACAGCCACAAGAGACCCAGTACTTC.

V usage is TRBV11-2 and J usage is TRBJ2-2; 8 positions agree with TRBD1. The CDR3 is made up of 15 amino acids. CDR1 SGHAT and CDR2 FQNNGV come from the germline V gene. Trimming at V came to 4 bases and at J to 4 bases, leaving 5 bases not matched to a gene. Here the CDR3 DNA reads TGTGCCAGCAGCTGGGGGACAGGCCTCACCGGGGAGCTGTTTTTT. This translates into CASSWGTGLTGELFF.

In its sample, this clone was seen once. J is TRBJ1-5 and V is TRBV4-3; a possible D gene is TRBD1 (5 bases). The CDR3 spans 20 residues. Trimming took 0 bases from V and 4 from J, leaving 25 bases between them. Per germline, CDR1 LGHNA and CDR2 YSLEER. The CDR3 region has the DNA TGCGCCAGCAGCCAAGATCCCCCTCGGCGGGGCGTCTTGGGGAATCAGCCCCAGCATTTT. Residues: CASSQDPPRRGVLGNQPQHF.

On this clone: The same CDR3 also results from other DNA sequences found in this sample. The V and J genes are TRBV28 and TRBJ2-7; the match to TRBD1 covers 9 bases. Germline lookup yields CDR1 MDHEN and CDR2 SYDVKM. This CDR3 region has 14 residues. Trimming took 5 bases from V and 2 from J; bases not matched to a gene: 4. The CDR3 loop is CASSPGQGPYEQYF. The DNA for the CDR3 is TGTGCCAGCAGTCCGGGACAGGGCCCCTACGAGCAGTACTTC.